Following are 20 T cell receptor beta chains from one sample sequenced in a study of Graves' ophthalmopathy and Graves' hyperthyroidism. Using RNA transcripts, the TCR beta CDR3 regions were amplified. HTBI primers served in a first-round RT-PCR, which a second-round multiplex PCR followed. TCRdb re-derived calls from the multiplex PCR reads in MiXCR, one entry per CDR3 protein. The sample consists of about 600,000 distinct CDR3 sequences, 39% of them appearing once. The sequencing sample was made of peripheral blood or thyroid tissue (not recorded which). The receptors originated from an adult man with Graves' hyperthyroidism.

This clonotype was counted ten times or more. V usage is TRBV5-1 and J usage is TRBJ2-7; D is possibly TRBD1 (5 bases). Per the germline V gene, CDR1 is SGHRS and CDR2 is YFSETQ. Trimming took off 3 bases at V and 7 bases at J, with 17 bases between the two ends. The CDR3 is 14 residues long. The CDR3: CASSWKVREKEQYF. CDR3 sequence (DNA): TGCGCCAGCAGCTGGAAGGTCAGGGAAAAGGAGCAGTACTTC.

This clonotype was counted only a few times. J is TRBJ2-7 and V is TRBV7-9; D might be TRBD2 (5 bases). The last part of the DNA fits TRBJ2-1 better; the J call may be wrong. The CDR3 is 14 residues long. The germline V gene encodes CDR1 SEHNR and CDR2 FQNEAQ (reference sequence). This CDR3 is CASSLRVSYNEQFF. The DNA for the CDR3 is TGTGCCAGCAGCTTGAGGGTCTCCTACAATGAGCAGTTCTTC.

This clonotype showed up just a few times. The gene calls are TRBV27 and TRBJ2-7, with D maybe TRBD1 (5 bases). Germline V gene data show CDR1 as MNHEY and CDR2 as SMNVEV (reference sequence). The CDR3 covers 14 residues. Trimming removed 3 bases from V and 4 bases from J, with 13 bases in between. CDR3 DNA sequence: TGTGCCAGCAGTTTGCAAGGTCCAGGGTACGAGCAGTACTTC. This codes for CASSLQGPGYEQYF.

In its sample, this clonotype was seen many times. The V call is TRBV20-1, the J call TRBJ1-2, with D possibly being TRBD1 (5 bases). Germline-derived CDR1 and CDR2 are DFQATT and SNEGSKA (reference sequence). The V end lost 5 bases, the J end lost 0 bases, and 16 bases lay between the germline ends. The CDR3 is 15 amino acids. The DNA for the CDR3 is TGCAGTGCTGCGGGGGGGAGGGGAGCTAACTATGGCTACACCTTC. Residues: CSAAGGRGANYGYTF.

This chain links TRBV2 with TRBJ2-3; a weak D match, TRBD2 (7 bases). Trimming left V 5 bases short and J 0 bases short, with 15 bases between. The CDR3 consists of 16 residues. Looked up from germline, CDR1 is SNHLY and CDR2 is FYNNEI. The CDR3: CASSLVRGTSTDTQYF. CDR3 DNA sequence: TGTGCCAGCAGTTTAGTGCGGGGGACAAGCACAGATACGCAGTATTTT.

The chain employs TRBV24-1 and TRBJ2-7; no firm D call. The V and J ends lost 11 bases and 4 bases respectively, with 14 bases between them. Germline loops: CDR1 KGHDR, CDR2 SFDVKD. The CDR3 totals 12 residues. As DNA, the CDR3 is TGTGCCAGCTCAAACGTGGGATACGAGCAGTACTTC. This codes for CASSNVGYEQYF.

The gene calls are TRBV20-1 and TRBJ1-5, with 7 bases identical to TRBD1. V trimming: 0 bases; J trimming: 6 bases; junction bases outside the gene matches: 11. Germline V gene lookup returns CDR1 DFQATT and CDR2 SNEGSKA (reference sequence). This CDR3 has 16 amino acids. This CDR3 is CSAREGAGGKSQPQHF. The DNA of the CDR3 is TGCAGTGCTAGAGAGGGGGCAGGGGGGAAAAGTCAGCCCCAGCATTTT.

There are a few counts of this clonotype. The chain links TRBV6-5 to TRBJ1-1, with D perhaps matching TRBD1 (5 bases). Germline CDR1 is MNHEY and CDR2 is SVGAGI. The CDR3 is 13 amino acids. The V gene lost 3 bases and the J gene lost 4 bases, with 9 bases spanning the gap. CDR3 sequence: CASSYGGSTEAFF. The CDR3 nucleotides read TGTGCCAGCAGTTATGGGGGGTCCACTGAAGCTTTCTTT.

This clonotype was seen more than once but under ten times. This clone may be a read error of a much larger clone one base away. The chain employs TRBV7-2 and TRBJ1-2, with D possibly TRBD1 on 5 matching bases. The germline gives CDR1 SGHTA, CDR2 FQGNSA. This CDR3 has 16 residues. The CDR3 loop reads CASSLRGGSVSTGCTF. The CDR3 DNA reads TGTGCCAGCAGCCTTCGGGGGGGGTCGGTTAGCACCGGCTGCACCTTC.

This clonotype was recorded at least ten times. The V gene is TRBV3-1, the J gene TRBJ1-2; D call uncertain. V was shortened by 0 bases and J by 4 bases, with 9 bases between the two germline ends. CDR3 size: 14 residues. The germline gives CDR1 LGHDT, CDR2 YNNKEL (reference sequence). The CDR3 spells CASSQDRGFYGYTF. The CDR3 DNA is TGTGCCAGCAGCCAAGACCGTGGGTTCTATGGCTACACCTTC.

The rearrangement joins TRBV12-3 or TRBV12-4 to TRBJ1-1; D is ambiguous. The CDR3 is 14 residues long. Trimming took 2 bases from V and 1 from J, leaving 8 bases between them. The DNA of the CDR3 is TGTGCCAGCAGTTTACTCCTGAGGAACACTGAAGCTTTCTTT. Protein: CASSLLLRNTEAFF.

This clonotype was detected many times. One end of the junction is discordant with germline, which a read error may explain. The genes are TRBV27 and TRBJ1-1; 9 nucleotides match TRBD1. The CDR3 totals 16 residues. In germline, CDR1 is MNHEY, CDR2 SMNVEV (reference sequence). Here the CDR3 DNA reads TGTGCCAGCAGTGTATCCAACAGGGGGCTTGGGGCTGAAGCTTTCTTT. Amino acid sequence: CASSVSNRGLGAEAFF.

The rearrangement links TRBV20-1 to TRBJ1-2, with TRBD1 identical over 7 bases. The CDR3 spans 17 residues. Germline V gene sequence: CDR1 DFQATT, CDR2 SNEGSKA (reference sequence). V shed 0 bases, J shed 2 bases, and the junction held 12 bases outside the gene matches. This chain's CDR3 is CSARDDAGGGRNYGYTF. DNA for the CDR3: TGCAGTGCTAGAGATGATGCAGGGGGTGGACGGAACTATGGCTACACCTTC.

In its sample, this clonotype was seen many times. The chain recombines TRBV4-1 with TRBJ1-2; 7 nucleotides align to TRBD1. Germline values: CDR1 MGHRA, CDR2 YSYEKL. The CDR3 contains 15 residues. Germline trimming cut 0 bases from V and 3 bases from J; bases unmatched to any gene: 4. DNA of the CDR3: TGCGCCAGCAGCCAAGATGTCCAGGGGGACTATGGCTACACCTTC. Translating gives CASSQDVQGDYGYTF.

V usage is TRBV30 and J usage is TRBJ2-7; no reliable D call. The CDR3 runs 10 residues. The germline V gene encodes CDR1 GTSNPN and CDR2 SVGIG (reference sequence). The V end lost 3 bases, the J end lost 7 bases, and 7 bases lay between the germline ends. The CDR3 region is CAWSYNEQYF. CDR3 DNA: TGTGCCTGGAGCTACAATGAGCAGTACTTC.

This clonotype was seen ten or more times. V and J are TRBV13 and TRBJ1-6, with 7 bases lining up with TRBD1. Germline CDR1 reads PRHDT; CDR2 reads FYEKMQ (reference sequence). V shed 4 bases, J shed 6 bases, and the junction held 3 bases outside the gene matches. This CDR3 is 14 amino acids long. CDR3 DNA: TGTGCCAGCAGCTCCGGGACAGTTAATTCACCCCTCCACTTT. Translated: CASSSGTVNSPLHF.

The CDR3 loop reads CATSAPGGGGDNEQFF. CDR3 coding DNA: TGTGCCACCAGTGCCCCAGGCGGGGGAGGAGACAATGAGCAGTTCTTC. The chain is built from TRBV24-1 and TRBJ2-5, with 7 bases identical to TRBD2. TRBJ2-1 explains the end of the DNA better; the J call may be wrong. This CDR3 has 16 amino acids. In germline, CDR1 is KGHDR, CDR2 SFDVKD.

This clonotype has just one count. The chain links TRBV10-3 to TRBJ2-5, with D hard to call. This CDR3 is 14 amino acids long. Trimming shortened V by 3 bases and J by 1 base, and 9 bases separated the two germline ends. In germline, CDR1 is ENHRY, CDR2 SYGVKD. Written as DNA, the CDR3 is TGTGCCATCAGTGAAACCGAGCGCCAAGAGACCCAGTACTTC. Its protein product is CAISETERQETQYF.

This clonotype was seen just once. The V call is TRBV5-6, the J call TRBJ2-5; 9 nucleotides match TRBD1. TRBJ2-1 matches the DNA end more closely, so the J call is doubtful. Per germline, CDR1 SGHDT and CDR2 YYEEEE. This CDR3 is 17 amino acids long. The CDR3: CASGSGAGTGPSNEQFF. The CDR3 region has the DNA TGTGCCAGCGGCTCGGGCGCCGGGACAGGGCCCTCCAATGAGCAGTTCTTC.

This clonotype was observed a few times. The rearrangement uses TRBV2 and TRBJ2-7; D call uncertain. The germline gives CDR1 SNHLY, CDR2 FYNNEI. V was trimmed by 4 bases and J by 2 bases, leaving 9 bases between them. The CDR3 runs to 13 residues. The CDR3 DNA follows: TGTGCCAGCAGTGTAAATACCGCCTACGAGCAGTACTTC. Its protein is CASSVNTAYEQYF.